Following are 13 T cell receptor beta chains from one sample sequenced in a study of cytomegalovirus exposure and HLA in healthy donors. Researchers ran the PCR with 60 Vbeta and 13 Jbeta primers. Data came from immunoSEQ multiplex PCR; TCRdb stores just in-frame clones and leaves some out. The sample data list about 41,000 clones. The material sequenced was PBMCs. The receptors shown here come from a man aged 25-45 years in good health and CMV-seronegative.

The genes are TRBV7-9 and TRBJ2-2; the D gene is possibly TRBD2 (6 bases). With 2 bases removed from V and 6 bases from J, the gap between germline ends came to 13 bases. This CDR3 spans 15 amino acids. The germline V gene encodes CDR1 SEHNR and CDR2 FQNEAQ (reference sequence). This CDR3 is CASSLQDERAGELFF. CDR3 DNA: TGTGCCAGCAGCTTACAGGACGAGCGGGCCGGGGAGCTGTTTTTT.

V gene TRBV2 combines with J gene TRBJ1-1; perhaps TRBD1 as D (6 bases). Germline CDR1 and CDR2: SNHLY and FYNNEI. The length of the CDR3 is 15 residues. Trimming cost V 6 bases and J 0 bases, with 14 bases left between them. CDR3 bases: TGTGCCAGCAGGGGCCGGACAGTCATGAACACTGAAGCTTTCTTT. This codes for CASRGRTVMNTEAFF.

V and J are TRBV2 and TRBJ1-6; tentatively, D is TRBD1 (5 bases). In germline, CDR1 is SNHLY, CDR2 FYNNEI. This CDR3 is 16 amino acids long. Between the trimmed V and J ends, which lost 0 bases and 10 bases, there was a span of 16 bases. The CDR3 sequence: CASSEALRRGGSPLHF. CDR3 sequence (DNA): TGTGCCAGCAGTGAAGCGCTTCGAAGGGGAGGGTCACCCCTCCACTTT.

This chain links TRBV4-3 with TRBJ2-2, with D possibly TRBD2 on 6 matching bases. Germline values: CDR1 LGHNA, CDR2 YSLEER. CDR3 size: 15 residues. Trimming removed 3 bases from V and 6 bases from J, with 14 bases in between. CDR3 sequence reads: CASSQWGGISGELFF. The CDR3 DNA reads as TGCGCCAGCAGCCAGTGGGGCGGGATTTCCGGGGAGCTGTTTTTT.

The genes are TRBV27 and TRBJ1-1; perhaps TRBD1 as D (6 bases). Per germline, CDR1 MNHEY and CDR2 SMNVEV (reference sequence). The CDR3 length is 17 residues. Trimming left V 6 bases short and J 6 bases short, with 26 bases between. The CDR3 nucleotides are TGTGCCAGCAGACTACAATCAGGGGCGCCGGGGAGAGCTGAAGCTTTCTTT. Protein: CASRLQSGAPGRAEAFF.

This rearrangement joins TRBV6-5 to TRBJ1-1; 8 bases line up with TRBD1. The length of the CDR3 is 13 residues. CDR1 MNHEY and CDR2 SVGAGI come from the germline V gene. Trimming took 4 bases from V and 8 from J; bases not matched to a gene: 6. The CDR3 bases are TGTGCCAGCAGTTCACCAGGGACAGGAGAAGCTTTCTTT. The encoded protein is CASSSPGTGEAFF.

The chain recombines TRBV29-1 with TRBJ2-7; 14 positions agree with TRBD2. The CDR3 covers 15 residues. Germline-derived CDR1 and CDR2 are SQVTM and ANQGSEA. With 4 bases clipped from V and 3 bases from J, the junction kept 5 bases outside the gene matches. The CDR3 spells CSVVGTSGSIYEQYF. The CDR3 DNA reads TGCAGCGTTGTGGGGACTAGCGGGAGTATCTACGAGCAGTACTTC.

The chain links TRBV9 to TRBJ2-7; a possible D gene is TRBD2 (7 bases). Germline V lookup: CDR1 SGDLS, CDR2 YYNGEE. The CDR3 totals 15 residues. V lost 4 bases and J lost 2, with 16 bases in between. The chain's CDR3 is CASSPEVGGAYEQYF. Here the CDR3 DNA reads TGTGCCAGCAGCCCCGAGGTAGGGGGGGCCTACGAGCAGTACTTC. Supplemented by reference TRBV9 and TRBJ2-7, the full variable domain reads DSGVTQTPKHLITATGQRVTLRCSPRSGDLSVYWYQQSLDQGLQFLIQYYNGEERAKGNILERFSAQQFPDLHSELNLSSLELGDSALYFCASSPEVGGAYEQYFGPGTRLTVT.

This rearrangement joins TRBV27 to TRBJ1-1; no reliable D call. Germline values: CDR1 MNHEY, CDR2 SMNVEV (reference sequence). V was trimmed by 6 bases and J by 4 bases, leaving 9 bases between them. The CDR3 extends over 12 amino acids. The CDR3 loop reads CASSRGGTEAFF. In DNA form, the CDR3 reads TGTGCCAGCAGCCGCGGAGGCACTGAAGCTTTCTTT.

The V and J genes are TRBV7-9 and TRBJ2-7; 7 bases line up with TRBD1. The junction had 5 bases not matched to a gene; V was cut back by 5 bases and J by 4 bases. The V gene's germline CDR1 is SEHNR and CDR2 FQNEAQ (reference sequence). This CDR3 contains 13 residues. The CDR3 loop reads CASSISGGYEQYF. The CDR3 region has the DNA TGTGCCAGCAGCATTTCAGGGGGTTACGAGCAGTACTTC.

The chain links TRBV19 to TRBJ1-2, with TRBD1 matching over 8 bases. This CDR3 is built from 14 residues. Germline V lookup: CDR1 LNHDA, CDR2 SQIVND (reference sequence). V lost 5 bases to trimming and J lost 6 bases; unmatched junction nucleotides: 8. The CDR3 here is CASSPRDRLNGYTF. In nucleotides, the CDR3 is TGTGCCAGTAGTCCACGGGACAGGCTGAATGGCTACACCTTC.

This chain links TRBV6-1 with TRBJ1-3; D is possibly TRBD1 (5 bases). V was shortened by 0 bases and J by 0 bases, with 6 bases between the two germline ends. The germline V gene has CDR1 MNHNS and CDR2 SASEGT. The CDR3 consists of 15 residues. The CDR3 region has the DNA TGTGCCAGCAGTGAAGCGACAGCCTCTGGAAACACCATATATTTT. Its translation: CASSEATASGNTIYF.

The chain uses TRBV6-5 and TRBJ2-1; a possible D gene is TRBD2 (5 bases). The germline CDR1 and CDR2 sequences are MNHEY and SVGAGI. CDR3 length: 14 residues. The V and J ends lost 7 bases and 5 bases respectively, with 15 bases between them. The chain's CDR3 is CASTERSPDNEQFF. As DNA, the CDR3 is TGTGCCAGCACAGAGCGGAGCCCCGACAATGAGCAGTTCTTC.